The 22 T cell receptor beta chains reported below all come from one sample, sequenced in a study of CD8+ T cells in alopecia areata (dated by TCRdb to the late 2010s). Libraries were prepared through the immunoSEQ multiplex PCR assay. To provide template for TCR sequencing, every sample had RNA extracted and reverse transcribed into cDNA. TCRdb limited this immuneACCESS table to in-frame rearrangements with V and J called. A share of clones is missing; checked studies link under half to unresolved V genes, and the rest is unexplained. In this sample the table shows over 95,000 clones, roughly two fifths of which occur a single time. The ten largest clones take up about 1.5% of the sample. The sample was CD4+ T cells sorted from blood. These receptors were taken from a human donor with alopecia areata.

In this sample, this clone turned up a few times. V gene TRBV4-2 combines with J gene TRBJ2-7; TRBD1 agrees at 8 bases. The CDR3 sequence is 14 residues long. V lost 4 bases and J lost 0; bases outside the gene matches: 2. Looked up from germline, CDR1 is LGHNA and CDR2 is YNFKEQ. The CDR3 DNA is TGTGCCAGCAGCCCAGGGGGCGGCTCCTACGAGCAGTACTTC. Amino acids: CASSPGGGSYEQYF.

The chain carries TRBV11-2 and TRBJ2-5; D possibly uses TRBD1 or TRBD2 (5 bases each). Trimming removed 1 base from V and 5 bases from J, with 17 bases in between. This CDR3 has 16 amino acids. CDR1 SGHAT and CDR2 FQNNGV come from the germline V gene. The CDR3 loop is CASSLAGGEGGETQYF. The CDR3 bases are TGTGCCAGCAGCTTAGCTGGGGGAGAGGGTGGGGAGACCCAGTACTTC.

This CDR3 is CASSSLGQGLTGELFF. The CDR3 DNA reads TGCGCCAGCAGCTCGTTAGGACAGGGGCTCACCGGGGAGCTGTTTTTT. This sequence joins TRBV5-1 and TRBJ2-2, with 9 bases lining up with TRBD1. The CDR3 extends over 16 amino acids. V lost 3 bases, J lost 4 bases, and 7 bases stayed unmatched. Germline V gene lookup returns CDR1 SGHRS and CDR2 YFSETQ.

The CDR3 protein is CASSFSGNEKLFF. The CDR3 DNA is TGTGCCAGCAGTTTTTCGGGTAATGAAAAACTGTTTTTT. The chain uses TRBV27 and TRBJ1-4; D uncertain. This CDR3 spans 13 amino acids. The germline CDR1 and CDR2 sequences are MNHEY and SMNVEV (reference sequence). Trimming stripped 3 bases from V and 4 bases from J, with 6 bases between.

The chain employs TRBV30 and TRBJ2-3, with TRBD2 matching over 8 bases. This CDR3 comprises 14 residues. Germline values: CDR1 GTSNPN, CDR2 SVGIG (reference sequence). V lost 3 bases, J lost 5 bases, and 7 bases stayed unmatched. The CDR3 spells CAWRPGLGIDTQYF. As DNA, the CDR3 is TGTGCCTGGAGGCCGGGACTAGGAATAGATACGCAGTATTTT. The variable domain in full, completed from reference TRBV30 and TRBJ2-3, reads SQTIHQWPATLVQPVGSPLSLECTVEGTSNPNLYWYRQAAGRGLQLLFYSVGIGQISSEVPQNLSASRPQDRQFILSSKKLLLSDSGFYLCAWRPGLGIDTQYFGPGTRLTVL.

The chain recombines TRBV2 with TRBJ2-5; TRBD1 matches at 11 bases. The CDR3 spans 15 residues. CDR1 is SNHLY, CDR2 FYNNEI, per germline. V lost 6 bases to trimming and J lost 10 bases; unmatched junction nucleotides: 13. In DNA, the CDR3 is TGTGCCAGCAGGGCACTGGACAGGGGGCGCGGAGACCAGTACTTC. Residues: CASRALDRGRGDQYF.

The rearrangement uses TRBV2 and TRBJ2-3; D gene unclear. Germline lookup yields CDR1 SNHLY and CDR2 FYNNEI. Trimming pared 7 bases from V and 1 base from J, leaving 9 bases between. CDR3 length: 13 amino acids. The CDR3 protein is CASTPIGTDTQYF. CDR3 nucleotides: TGTGCCAGCACCCCTATCGGCACAGATACGCAGTATTTT.

The chain has TRBV27 and TRBJ1-6, with 8 bases that match TRBD1. The CDR3 runs to 15 residues. V trimming: 5 bases; J trimming: 7 bases; junction bases outside the gene matches: 7. The V gene's germline CDR1 is MNHEY and CDR2 SMNVEV (reference sequence). In DNA, the CDR3 is TGTGCCAGCAGTCTCAGGGGGCTGGGGAATTCACCCCTCCACTTT. It encodes CASSLRGLGNSPLHF.

The V and J genes are TRBV18 and TRBJ2-7, with D tentatively TRBD1 (6 bases). V was shortened by 3 bases and J by 0 bases, with 9 bases between the two germline ends. The V gene's germline CDR1 is KGHSH and CDR2 LQKENI. The CDR3 totals 14 residues. CDR3 sequence (DNA): TGTGCCAGCTCACCGGGACAATCCTCCTACGAGCAGTACTTC. Amino acid sequence: CASSPGQSSYEQYF.

The chain couples TRBV5-1 to TRBJ2-7; a weak D match, TRBD2 (6 bases). The V and J ends lost 3 bases and 2 bases respectively, with 12 bases between them. CDR3 length: 14 residues. Germline CDR1 is SGHRS and CDR2 is YFSETQ. CDR3 amino acids: CASSWGGTTYEQYF. In nucleotides, the CDR3 is TGCGCCAGCAGCTGGGGCGGGACCACCTACGAGCAGTACTTC.

The chain combines TRBV7-9 with TRBJ1-2, with D unclear. This CDR3 has 16 residues. Germline V gene lookup returns CDR1 SEHNR and CDR2 FQNEAQ (reference sequence). Trimming removed 0 bases at V and 0 bases at J, with 11 bases between. In DNA, the CDR3 is TGTGCCAGCAGCTTAGCCGGCGGACTAGCTAACTATGGCTACACCTTC. This translates into CASSLAGGLANYGYTF.

The chain recombines TRBV5-1 with TRBJ2-1; D is unclear. The germline V and J ends were trimmed by 0 bases and 6 bases, with 7 bases remaining between them. The germline V gene has CDR1 SGHRS and CDR2 YFSETQ. This CDR3 comprises 13 residues. CDR3 sequence reads: CASSLELFNEQFF. In nucleotides, the CDR3 is TGCGCCAGCAGCTTGGAGCTTTTCAATGAGCAGTTCTTC.

This chain links TRBV5-6 with TRBJ2-5; D is possibly TRBD1 or TRBD2 (5 bases each). The CDR3 runs 14 residues. The V gene lost 7 bases and the J gene lost 4 bases, with 17 bases spanning the gap. The germline V gene encodes CDR1 SGHDT and CDR2 YYEEEE. CDR3 protein: CASHQAVGRETQYF. The CDR3 nucleotides read TGTGCCAGCCACCAAGCGGTGGGACGAGAGACCCAGTACTTC.

A few counts support this clone. The V call is TRBV15, the J call TRBJ2-3; D is unresolved. Germline loops: CDR1 LNHNV, CDR2 YYDKDF (reference sequence). V was clipped by 0 bases and J by 3 bases, with 1 base between them. The CDR3 spans 12 residues. The CDR3, as DNA: TGTGCCACCAGCAGAGAAACAGATACGCAGTATTTT. Translated, it gives CATSRETDTQYF. Complete variable domain (other parts from reference TRBV15 and TRBJ2-3): DAMVIQNPRYQVTQFGKPVTLSCSQTLNHNVMYWYQQKSSQAPKLLFHYYDKDFNNEADTPDNFQSRRPNTSFCFLDIRSPGLGDTAMYLCATSRETDTQYFGPGTRLTVL.

This clone turned up a few times. This chain links TRBV5-1 with TRBJ2-1; D gene unclear. Germline V lookup: CDR1 SGHRS, CDR2 YFSETQ. V was clipped by 4 bases and J by 2 bases, with 7 bases between them. CDR3 length: 13 residues. The CDR3 spells CASSLQTYNEQFF. CDR3 in DNA: TGCGCCAGCAGCCTACAGACCTACAATGAGCAGTTCTTC.

This clone was picked up a small number of times. The genes are TRBV30 and TRBJ2-7; 12 bases are shared with TRBD1. CDR3 length equals 14 residues. The V gene end was trimmed by 0 bases and the J gene end by 4 bases; junction bases not matched to a gene: 1. Germline CDR1 is GTSNPN and CDR2 is SVGIG (reference sequence). The CDR3 reads CAWSVGQGAYEQYF. CDR3 nucleotides: TGTGCCTGGAGTGTGGGACAGGGGGCTTACGAGCAGTACTTC.

The V and J genes are TRBV5-1 and TRBJ1-2, with D maybe TRBD1 (6 bases). The ends were cut back, 4 bases at V and 6 bases at J, with 22 bases in the middle. This CDR3 spans 16 amino acids. Germline CDR1 and CDR2: SGHRS and YFSETQ. DNA of the CDR3: TGCGCCAGCAGCGAAACAACAGGGTTAGGGAGAGATGGCTACACCTTC. Amino acid sequence: CASSETTGLGRDGYTF.

The chain employs TRBV7-2 and TRBJ2-2, with D possibly being TRBD1 (5 bases). The CDR3 totals 13 residues. Germline V gene data show CDR1 as SGHTA and CDR2 as FQGNSA. Trimming left V 5 bases short and J 5 bases short, with 9 bases between. In nucleotides, the CDR3 is TGTGCCAGCAGCCCAGGGTGGACCGGGGAGCTGTTTTTT. Its protein product is CASSPGWTGELFF.

The rearrangement uses TRBV7-2 and TRBJ1-2, with TRBD1 matching over 12 bases. The germline gives CDR1 SGHTA, CDR2 FQGNSA. V gave up 11 bases and J gave up 4 bases; unmatched junction bases: 14. The CDR3 is 16 amino acids. DNA of the CDR3: TGTGCCGGAAGCCGGGACAGGGGGCAGCTGGGCTATGGCTACACCTTC. It translates to CAGSRDRGQLGYGYTF.

This clone turned up a few times. The J gene is TRBJ2-3, the V gene TRBV30; 11 bases match TRBD2. There are 17 residues in the CDR3. J was trimmed by 3 bases and V by 2 bases; bases with no gene match: 10. Germline assignment: CDR1 GTSNPN and CDR2 SVGIG (reference sequence). This CDR3 reads CAWSPRELAGVTDTQYF. The CDR3 nucleotides are TGTGCCTGGAGTCCGAGAGAACTAGCGGGAGTAACAGATACGCAGTATTTT. Looking up the rest from reference TRBV30 and TRBJ2-3 gives the full variable domain: SQTIHQWPATLVQPVGSPLSLECTVEGTSNPNLYWYRQAAGRGLQLLFYSVGIGQISSEVPQNLSASRPQDRQFILSSKKLLLSDSGFYLCAWSPRELAGVTDTQYFGPGTRLTVL.

This clone was observed a handful of times. V gene TRBV6-5 combines with J gene TRBJ2-5; D perhaps matches TRBD1 (6 bases). V shed 7 bases and J shed 4 bases, with 16 bases lying between them. This CDR3 is built from 14 residues. Germline CDR1 MNHEY, CDR2 SVGAGI. This chain's CDR3 is CASKGVALGETQYF. The CDR3 DNA is TGTGCCAGCAAGGGGGTAGCTTTGGGAGAGACCCAGTACTTC.

J is TRBJ1-1 and V is TRBV29-1; 7 bases are shared with TRBD1. V gave up 6 bases and J gave up 6 bases; unmatched junction bases: 10. Germline CDR1 SQVTM, CDR2 ANQGSEA. This CDR3 spans 13 amino acids. The CDR3 nucleotides are TGCAGCGTCTACAGGGGCGGTTCGGCTGAAGCTTTCTTT. This sequence encodes CSVYRGGSAEAFF.